Detailed here is one T cell receptor (beta chain). Its antigen remains unknown. The treatment: approximately 11-day PBMC culture with coronavirus spike peptide pools or control peptides (ViraFEST assay). This sample was taken from a study of vaccination and CD4 T cells after COVID-19. An Oncomine TCR Beta short-read assay was used to sequence the DNA from cultured CD4+ T cells. TCRdb called the PCR reads again in MiXCR, with one record for every CDR3 protein. The sample yields roughly 10,000 distinct CDR3 sequences, about 60% seen once. Trimming pared 3 bases from V and 4 bases from J, leaving 12 bases between. CDR1 is LGHNT and CDR2 is FRNRAP in the germline V gene. This CDR3 has 14 residues.

Material for sequencing was CD4+ T cells from blood, cultured in vitro. The chain employs TRBV12-5 and TRBJ1-2, with a tentative D call TRBD1 (5 bases). The receptor's source is a human donor who had recovered from COVID-19. CDR3 sequence reads: CASGLGDGSYGYTF. The CDR3 nucleotides are TGTGCTAGTGGTTTAGGGGACGGAAGCTATGGCTACACCTTC.